This T cell receptor (beta chain) was documented in a study of T cell responses to AZD1222 COVID-19 vaccine. General study points: Females made up more of the donors, who were largely white British, and clonal diversity may have come out too low. Spike-specific TCRs gained breadth and depth after people received two AZD1222 doses.

TCRdb keeps only in-frame clones here, not all; method: immunoSEQ multiplex PCR. Here the sample spans some 200,000 clones, 80% to 95% being singletons. Combined were second doses at about 4 or about 12 weeks. This clone was recorded once. Antigen specificity is unknown. Trimming cost V 3 bases and J 8 bases, with 11 bases left between them. The CDR3 extends over 12 amino acids. Germline CDR1 and CDR2: SGHRS and YFSETQ. The TCR comes from an adult who received the AZD1222 COVID-19 vaccine. The chain has TRBV5-1 and TRBJ1-2; D gene uncertain. This specimen was peripheral blood, taken 28 days after the second AZD1222 dose. The CDR3 loop is CASSYSGEGYTF. The CDR3 bases are TGCGCCAGCAGCTACTCCGGGGAAGGCTACACCTTC.